This entry lists 2 T cell receptor beta chains sequenced from one sample in a study of naive and memory T cell subsets. No antigens are known for them. Study-level points and caveats: Naive repertoires, especially CD8, held a few larger clonotypes, possibly memory cells re-expressing CD45RA.

Two oligonucleotides, mixed equimolar, formed the beta constant-region primer covering TRBC1 and TRBC2. The ligated cDNA underwent four PCR rounds using SP2 and nested alpha and beta constant-region primers. One entry per CDR3 protein results from TCRdb running MiXCR on the UMI-ligation and nested PCR reads. The data show over 110,000 distinct CDR3 sequences, about a fifth seen once. The sample consisted of naive CD8+ T cells from blood. The receptors derive from a human donor in good health.

Only a few counts were recorded for this clonotype. V is TRBV27 and J is TRBJ1-5; weak D call: TRBD1 (6 bases). This CDR3 comprises 16 residues. Trimming stripped 0 bases from V and 3 bases from J, with 12 bases between. CDR1 and CDR2 (germline): MNHEY, SMNVEV (reference sequence). The CDR3 reads CASSLSTGLDNQPQHF. The CDR3 DNA follows: TGTGCCAGCAGTTTATCAACAGGGTTGGACAATCAGCCCCAGCATTTT.

The J gene is TRBJ2-7, the V gene TRBV7-6, with 14 bases lining up with TRBD2. V lost 2 bases, J lost 5 bases, and 5 bases stayed unmatched. The CDR3 spans 16 residues. The germline V gene has CDR1 SGHVS and CDR2 FNYEAQ. In DNA, the CDR3 is TGTGCCAGCAGCTTAACGGGACTAGCGGGAGCCAACGAGCAGTACTTC. This codes for CASSLTGLAGANEQYF. The variable domain in full, with the rest retrieved from reference TRBV7-6 and TRBJ2-7, is GAGVSQSPRYKVTKRGQDVALRCDPISGHVSLYWYRQALGQGPEFLTYFNYEAQQDKSGLPNDRFSAERPEGSISTLTIQRTEQRDSAMYRCASSLTGLAGANEQYFGPGTRLTVT.